This T cell receptor (beta chain) is from a study of cytomegalovirus exposure and HLA in healthy donors. This CDR3 comprises 16 residues. V was clipped by 4 bases and J by 0 bases; unmatched bases: 5. CDR1 is MNHEY, CDR2 SVGAGI, per germline. Study-level findings and limits: The study found most TCR sequences rare, yet found some public TCRs in many donors. The study listed roughly 160 cytomegalovirus-associated TCR beta chains.

Of note for this clone: The antigen is undetermined.

Sequenced by immunoSEQ multiplex PCR; TCRdb stores in-frame clones only, minus some. The data show 100,000 to 150,000 clones, about nine tenths seen once. The validation cohort, a group of 130 or so subjects, included the donors and was separate from the roughly 670-subject first cohort. The chain is built from TRBV6-5 and TRBJ2-1; TRBD1 matches at 8 bases. Sequenced sample: PBMCs. The clonotype comes from a man younger than 40 in good health and CMV-seronegative. The CDR3 nucleotides are TGTGCCAGCAGTTTGACAGGGGACAGCTCCTACAATGAGCAGTTCTTC. It codes for CASSLTGDSSYNEQFF.